This T cell receptor beta chain was retrieved from a study of blood T cell repertoires in COVID-19. The overall study: The United States, Italy and Spain were the sources of the acute and convalescent COVID-19 samples. PBMCs, B-cell-depleted T cells, or T cells were the source of the cDNA or gDNA that made up the material.

As handled by the study authors: Cell counts per sample came from amplifying reference gene primers. Profiled with immunoSEQ multiplex PCR; TCRdb holds only in-frame clones, not every one. The V and J calls and clone size were taken over from that table, and D and trimming were inferred from the DNA. The sample records 81,000 or so clones, 89% being singletons. CDR1 and CDR2 from the germline V gene are LGHDT and YNNKEL (reference sequence). Trimming removed 1 base at V and 3 bases at J, with 10 bases between. The CDR3 is 14 amino acids. The rearrangement links TRBV3-1 (or the pseudogene TRBV3-2) to TRBJ2-7; maybe TRBD2 (6 bases). The source material was peripheral blood. The source of this sequence is a man between 65 and 85 years old with active or convalescent COVID-19. As DNA, the CDR3 is TGTGCCAGCAGCCAAGTTCCCGGGGGCTACGAGCAGTACTTC. Translating it yields CASSQVPGGYEQYF.